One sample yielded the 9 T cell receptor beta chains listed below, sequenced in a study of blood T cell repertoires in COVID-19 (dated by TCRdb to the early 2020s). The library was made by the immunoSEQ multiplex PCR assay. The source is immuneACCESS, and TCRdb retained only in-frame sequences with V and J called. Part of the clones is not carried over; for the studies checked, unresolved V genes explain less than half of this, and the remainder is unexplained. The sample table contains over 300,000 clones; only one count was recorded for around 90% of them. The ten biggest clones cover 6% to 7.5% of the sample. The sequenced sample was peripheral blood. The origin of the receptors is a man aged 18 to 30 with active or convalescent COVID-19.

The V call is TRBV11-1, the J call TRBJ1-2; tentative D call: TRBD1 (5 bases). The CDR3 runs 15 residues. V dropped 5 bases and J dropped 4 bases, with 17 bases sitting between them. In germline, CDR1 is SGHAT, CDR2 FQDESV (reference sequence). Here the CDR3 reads CASSLRRGFAYGYTF. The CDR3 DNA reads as TGTGCCAGCAGCCTTAGGCGGGGGTTTGCCTATGGCTACACCTTC. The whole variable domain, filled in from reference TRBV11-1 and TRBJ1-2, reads EAEVAQSPRYKITEKSQAVAFWCDPISGHATLYWYRQILGQGPELLVQFQDESVVDDSQLPKDRFSAERLKGVDSTLKIQPAELGDSAMYLCASSLRRGFAYGYTFGSGTRLTVV.

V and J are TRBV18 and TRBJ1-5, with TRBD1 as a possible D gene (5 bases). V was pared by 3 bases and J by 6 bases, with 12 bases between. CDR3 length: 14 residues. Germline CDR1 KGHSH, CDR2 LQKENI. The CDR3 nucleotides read TGTGCCAGCTCACCGGGGGGAGCCCCTCAGCCCCAGCATTTT. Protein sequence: CASSPGGAPQPQHF. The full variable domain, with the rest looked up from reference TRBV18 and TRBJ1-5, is NAGVMQNPRHLVRRRGQEARLRCSPMKGHSHVYWYRQLPEEGLKFMVYLQKENIIDESGMPKERFSAEFPKEGPSILRIQQVVRGDSAAYFCASSPGGAPQPQHFGDGTRLSIL.

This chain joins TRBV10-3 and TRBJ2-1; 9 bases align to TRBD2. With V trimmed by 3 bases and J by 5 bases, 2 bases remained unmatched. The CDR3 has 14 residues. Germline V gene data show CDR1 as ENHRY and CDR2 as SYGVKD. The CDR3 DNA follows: TGTGCCATCAGTGACGCGGGAGGGAACAATGAGCAGTTCTTC. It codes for CAISDAGGNNEQFF.

CDR3 sequence reads: CASSLRLNEKLFF. In DNA, the CDR3 is TGTGCCAGCTCACTGCGACTTAATGAAAAACTGTTTTTT. The chain carries TRBV18 and TRBJ1-4, with D uncertain. V lost 4 bases, J lost 4 bases, and 7 bases lay in between. This CDR3 contains 13 residues. Germline CDR1 is KGHSH and CDR2 is LQKENI.

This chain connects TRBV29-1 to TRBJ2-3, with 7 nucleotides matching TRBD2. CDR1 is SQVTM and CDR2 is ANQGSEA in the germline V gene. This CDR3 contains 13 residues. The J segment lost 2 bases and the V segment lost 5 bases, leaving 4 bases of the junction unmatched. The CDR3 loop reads CSVRGVVTDTQYF. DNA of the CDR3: TGCAGCGTTCGGGGGGTGGTCACAGATACGCAGTATTTT.

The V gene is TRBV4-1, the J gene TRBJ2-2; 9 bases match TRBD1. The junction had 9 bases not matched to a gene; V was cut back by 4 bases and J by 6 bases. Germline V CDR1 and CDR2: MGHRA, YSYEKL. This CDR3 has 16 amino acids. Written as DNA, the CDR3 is TGCGCCAGCAGCCTTATGGGACAGGGATTTTCCGGGGAGCTGTTTTTT. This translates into CASSLMGQGFSGELFF.

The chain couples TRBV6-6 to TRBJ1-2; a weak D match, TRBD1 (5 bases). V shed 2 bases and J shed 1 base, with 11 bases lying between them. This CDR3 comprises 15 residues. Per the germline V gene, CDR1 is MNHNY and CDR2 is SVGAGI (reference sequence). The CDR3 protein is CASSYIGGFNYGYTF. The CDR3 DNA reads TGTGCCAGCAGTTACATTGGGGGGTTTAACTATGGCTACACCTTC.

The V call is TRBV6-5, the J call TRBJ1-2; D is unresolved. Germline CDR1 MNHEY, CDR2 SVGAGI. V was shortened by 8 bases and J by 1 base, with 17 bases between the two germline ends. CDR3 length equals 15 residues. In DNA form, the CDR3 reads TGTGCCAGCGGAGTGGCAGCTCTAGATAACTATGGCTACACCTTC. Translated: CASGVAALDNYGYTF.

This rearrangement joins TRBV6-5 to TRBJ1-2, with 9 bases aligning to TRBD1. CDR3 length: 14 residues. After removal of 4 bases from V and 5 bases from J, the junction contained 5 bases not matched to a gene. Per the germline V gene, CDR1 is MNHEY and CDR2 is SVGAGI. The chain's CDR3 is CASSSGQGRYGYTF. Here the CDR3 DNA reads TGTGCCAGCAGTTCGGGACAGGGACGGTATGGCTACACCTTC.